These 31 T cell receptor beta chains originate from one sample sequenced in a study of T cell responses to AZD1222 COVID-19 vaccine. TCRdb's table, derived via immunoSEQ multiplex PCR, lists solely in-frame clones and lacks some. The table has tens of thousands of clones, 83% seen once; the top ten hold 5.5% to 8%. The material sequenced was peripheral blood, taken 28 days after the second AZD1222 dose. The receptors shown here come from an adult who received the AZD1222 COVID-19 vaccine.

The V gene is TRBV6-5, the J gene TRBJ2-1, with TRBD2 identical over 10 bases. The CDR3 length is 15 residues. J lost 2 bases, V lost 7 bases, and 5 bases had no gene match. The germline gives CDR1 MNHEY, CDR2 SVGAGI. This chain's CDR3 is CASIRTSGAYNEQFF. The CDR3 DNA is TGTGCCAGCATACGAACTAGCGGGGCCTACAATGAGCAGTTCTTC.

The chain couples TRBV19 to TRBJ2-1; 12 nucleotides match TRBD2. Losses at the gene ends were 4 bases for V and 6 bases for J; bases not matched to a gene: 4. There are 15 residues in the CDR3. Germline V lookup: CDR1 LNHDA, CDR2 SQIVND (reference sequence). The CDR3 DNA reads as TGTGCCAGTAGTACCATACTAGCGGGGGGCAATGAGCAGTTCTTC. Encoded protein: CASSTILAGGNEQFF.

The gene calls are TRBV5-1 and TRBJ2-2; D perhaps matches TRBD1 (6 bases). CDR1 and CDR2 from the germline V gene are SGHRS and YFSETQ. Trimming shortened V by 0 bases and J by 3 bases, and 9 bases separated the two germline ends. This CDR3 has 15 amino acids. CDR3 amino acids: CASSLVGGDTGELFF. The CDR3, as DNA: TGCGCCAGCAGCTTGGTAGGGGGAGACACCGGGGAGCTGTTTTTT.

This clone showed up just once. The genes are TRBV6-1 and TRBJ1-5; TRBD1 is a possible D gene (5 bases). The CDR3 consists of 15 residues. Deletions cut 1 base from V and 0 bases from J, with 7 bases between. Germline loops: CDR1 MNHNS, CDR2 SASEGT. CDR3 residues: CASSEGGYSNQPQHF. The CDR3, as DNA: TGTGCCAGCAGTGAAGGGGGGTATAGCAATCAGCCCCAGCATTTT.

This clone is a singleton in its sample. The chain joins TRBV7-2 to TRBJ1-3; weak D call: TRBD1 (5 bases). CDR1 is SGHTA, CDR2 FQGNSA, per germline. The CDR3 has 16 amino acids. V dropped 2 bases and J dropped 3 bases, with 14 bases sitting between them. CDR3 sequence reads: CASSLTGPQGGNTIYF. In nucleotides, the CDR3 is TGTGCCAGCAGCTTAACGGGGCCCCAAGGTGGAAACACCATATATTTT.

This chain uses TRBV20-1 with TRBJ2-1, with 8 positions matching TRBD2. The CDR3 extends over 14 amino acids. Germline CDR1 is DFQATT and CDR2 is SNEGSKA (reference sequence). The trim removed 3 bases at V and 8 bases at J, leaving 9 bases unmatched. CDR3 nucleotide sequence: TGCAGTGCTAGTGTACGGGGGGGCCCTGATGAGCAGTTCTTC. Protein product: CSASVRGGPDEQFF.

V is TRBV27 and J is TRBJ2-2; D is unclear. The germline gives CDR1 MNHEY, CDR2 SMNVEV (reference sequence). CDR3 length equals 18 residues. V was shortened by 1 base and J by 1 base, with 16 bases between the two germline ends. CDR3 sequence: CASSLLGVGIRNTGELFF. The CDR3 DNA reads TGTGCCAGCAGTTTATTGGGCGTGGGGATAAGGAACACCGGGGAGCTGTTTTTT.

This clone has just a few counts. This rearrangement joins TRBV5-1 to TRBJ2-2; D unresolved. The length of the CDR3 is 16 residues. V lost 0 bases, J lost 2 bases, and 11 bases lay in between. The germline V gene has CDR1 SGHRS and CDR2 YFSETQ. The CDR3 spells CASSLGVSVNTGELFF. Written as DNA, the CDR3 is TGCGCCAGCAGCTTGGGGGTGTCAGTTAACACCGGGGAGCTGTTTTTT.

This clone was seen only a few times. This chain connects TRBV10-3 to TRBJ1-5; D gene uncertain. The CDR3 runs 14 residues. V lost 5 bases to trimming and J lost 4 bases, with 12 bases between them. Looked up from germline, CDR1 is ENHRY and CDR2 is SYGVKD. CDR3 amino acids: CAISPASRNQPQHF. The CDR3 DNA reads TGTGCCATCAGTCCGGCATCACGAAATCAGCCCCAGCATTTT.

The rearrangement joins TRBV5-1 to TRBJ1-1; 9 nucleotides agree with TRBD1. From germline, CDR1 is SGHRS and CDR2 YFSETQ. The J segment lost 0 bases and the V segment lost 7 bases, leaving 13 bases of the junction unmatched. This CDR3 has 17 residues. The CDR3 reads CASLPDRGAAMNTEAFF. CDR3 nucleotide sequence: TGCGCCAGCCTTCCCGACAGGGGGGCGGCCATGAACACTGAAGCTTTCTTT.

This chain links TRBV11-2 with TRBJ2-5; weak D call: TRBD1 (5 bases). V was clipped by 5 bases and J by 2 bases, with 15 bases between them. Germline loops: CDR1 SGHAT, CDR2 FQNNGV. The CDR3 spans 15 residues. CDR3 region: CASSPGHLSQETQYF. The CDR3 DNA reads as TGTGCCAGCAGCCCCGGACATCTATCACAAGAGACCCAGTACTTC. Looking up the rest from reference TRBV11-2 and TRBJ2-5 gives the full variable domain: EAGVAQSPRYKIIEKRQSVAFWCNPISGHATLYWYQQILGQGPKLLIQFQNNGVVDDSQLPKDRFSAERLKGVDSTLKIQPAKLEDSAVYLCASSPGHLSQETQYFGPGTRLLVL.

The J gene is TRBJ1-1, the V gene TRBV5-1; TRBD1 agrees at 8 bases. The germline gives CDR1 SGHRS, CDR2 YFSETQ. The CDR3 runs to 18 residues. Trimming at V came to 1 base and at J to 1 base, leaving 12 bases not matched to a gene. CDR3 nucleotides: TGCGCCAGCAGCTTGAGAGCCGGACAGGGAAAATCGAACACTGAAGCTTTCTTT. Translated, it gives CASSLRAGQGKSNTEAFF. Full variable domain (missing parts from reference TRBV5-1 and TRBJ1-1): KAGVTQTPRYLIKTRGQQVTLSCSPISGHRSVSWYQQTPGQGLQFLFEYFSETQRNKGNFPGRFSGRQFSNSRSEMNVSTLELGDSALYLCASSLRAGQGKSNTEAFFGQGTRLTVV.

This chain uses TRBV2 with TRBJ1-2; 9 nucleotides agree with TRBD1. The length of the CDR3 is 14 residues. Germline CDR1 and CDR2: SNHLY and FYNNEI. V lost 8 bases to trimming and J lost 8 bases; unmatched junction nucleotides: 12. CDR3 protein: CASARGQGLRGYTF. CDR3 bases: TGTGCCAGCGCTCGGGGACAGGGCCTCCGGGGCTACACCTTC.

The chain is built from TRBV19 and TRBJ2-3; D possibly corresponds to TRBD1 (5 bases). The ends were cut back, 7 bases at V and 1 base at J, with 15 bases in the middle. The CDR3 spans 15 residues. The germline CDR1 and CDR2 sequences are LNHDA and SQIVND (reference sequence). CDR3 region: CASKWGAEGTDTQYF. The CDR3, as DNA: TGTGCCAGTAAATGGGGCGCAGAAGGCACAGATACGCAGTATTTT.

The V gene is TRBV2, the J gene TRBJ2-7; D is possibly TRBD1 (5 bases). The V end was cut by 4 bases, the J end by 1 base, with 14 bases between. In germline, CDR1 is SNHLY, CDR2 FYNNEI. CDR3 size: 15 residues. The CDR3: CASSVTGGGSYEQYF. The CDR3 nucleotides are TGTGCCAGCAGTGTCACAGGTGGTGGATCCTACGAGCAGTACTTC.

The chain links TRBV6-5 to TRBJ2-1, with 8 bases fitting TRBD1. This CDR3 contains 15 residues. Trimming removed 5 bases from V and 3 bases from J; junction bases left unmatched: 6. CDR1 MNHEY and CDR2 SVGAGI come from the germline V gene. The CDR3 DNA sequence: TGTGCCAGCAGTATTGGACAGGGTCTCTACAATGAGCAGTTCTTC. It yields the protein CASSIGQGLYNEQFF.

The gene calls are TRBV4-1 and TRBJ2-6, with 7 bases fitting TRBD1. With 0 bases clipped from V and 0 bases from J, the junction kept 2 bases outside the gene matches. Germline-derived CDR1 and CDR2 are MGHRA and YSYEKL. The CDR3 extends over 17 amino acids. The CDR3 protein is CASSQDTGDSGANVLTF. The CDR3 DNA follows: TGCGCCAGCAGCCAAGATACAGGGGACTCTGGGGCCAACGTCCTGACTTTC.

V gene TRBV7-8 combines with J gene TRBJ2-2; 7 bases fit TRBD1. Trimming cost V 6 bases and J 3 bases; bases outside gene matches: 7. Germline CDR1 SGHVS, CDR2 FQNEAQ. This CDR3 has 15 residues. The CDR3 bases are TGTGCCAGCAGGGTGAGGGACAGATACACCGGGGAGCTGTTTTTT. Its protein product is CASRVRDRYTGELFF.

The chain couples TRBV19 to TRBJ1-5; tentatively, D is TRBD1 (6 bases). Germline CDR1 and CDR2: LNHDA and SQIVND (reference sequence). This CDR3 is built from 16 residues. Trimming removed 5 bases at V and 7 bases at J, with 21 bases between. The chain's CDR3 is CASSFSRDTGQQPQHF. The CDR3 nucleotides read TGTGCCAGTAGTTTTTCCCGGGACACGGGGCAGCAGCCCCAGCATTTT. The full variable domain, with the rest looked up from reference TRBV19 and TRBJ1-5, is DGGITQSPKYLFRKEGQNVTLSCEQNLNHDAMYWYRQDPGQGLRLIYYSQIVNDFQKGDIAEGYSVSREKKESFPLTVTSAQKNPTAFYLCASSFSRDTGQQPQHFGDGTRLSIL.

This chain joins TRBV7-9 and TRBJ1-2, with 9 positions matching TRBD1. J gave up 8 bases and V 5 bases, and 15 bases lay outside the gene matches. Germline V gives CDR1 SEHNR, CDR2 FQNEAQ (reference sequence). The CDR3 contains 16 residues. The CDR3 region is CASSQFTGGVYQGYTF. Here the CDR3 DNA reads TGTGCCAGCAGCCAATTTACAGGGGGCGTTTATCAGGGCTACACCTTC.

The J gene is TRBJ1-6, the V gene TRBV9; TRBD1 matches at 10 bases. Per germline, CDR1 SGDLS and CDR2 YYNGEE. The CDR3 is 21 residues long. Germline trimming cut 7 bases from V and 10 bases from J; bases unmatched to any gene: 29. CDR3 nucleotides: TGTGCCAGCCCTTCCCCCCGGGACAGGGGCGTGGGGGCTGGGGGGAAATCACCCCTCCACTTT. Its protein is CASPSPRDRGVGAGGKSPLHF. Looking up the rest from reference TRBV9 and TRBJ1-6 gives the full variable domain: DSGVTQTPKHLITATGQRVTLRCSPRSGDLSVYWYQQSLDQGLQFLIQYYNGEERAKGNILERFSAQQFPDLHSELNLSSLELGDSALYFCASPSPRDRGVGAGGKSPLHFGNGTRLTVT.

CDR3 DNA sequence: TGCGCCAGCAGCTTGTTGGGCAGAGAGGATACGCAGTATTTT. This translates into CASSLLGREDTQYF. V usage is TRBV5-1 and J usage is TRBJ2-3, with unresolved D. Trimming removed 1 base from V and 6 bases from J, with 12 bases in between. Germline CDR1 is SGHRS and CDR2 is YFSETQ. This CDR3 is built from 14 residues.

V usage is TRBV4-1 and J usage is TRBJ1-2; 7 positions match TRBD1. Germline lookup yields CDR1 MGHRA and CDR2 YSYEKL. Trimming at V came to 1 base and at J to 4 bases, leaving 9 bases not matched to a gene. There are 16 residues in the CDR3. The CDR3 coding sequence is TGCGCCAGCAGCCAAGTGAGTGGCCAGGGGGTCTATGGCTACACCTTC. Encoded protein: CASSQVSGQGVYGYTF.

The chain is built from TRBV6-6 and TRBJ2-1; a weak D match, TRBD1 (6 bases). Germline CDR1 reads MNHNY; CDR2 reads SVGAGI (reference sequence). Trimming removed 5 bases from V and 0 bases from J, with 20 bases in between. The CDR3 totals 18 residues. CDR3 amino acids: CASSPTSDRYSSYNEQFF. The CDR3 DNA is TGTGCCAGCAGTCCTACCTCCGACAGGTATAGCTCCTACAATGAGCAGTTCTTC.

J is TRBJ1-1 and V is TRBV6-5, with D maybe TRBD1 (6 bases). The germline V gene encodes CDR1 MNHEY and CDR2 SVGAGI. The CDR3 extends over 14 amino acids. V dropped 10 bases and J dropped 1 base, with 16 bases sitting between them. The chain's CDR3 is CATSRGGSNTEAFF. In DNA form, the CDR3 reads TGTGCCACTTCCCGAGGGGGGTCGAACACTGAAGCTTTCTTT.

The chain combines TRBV6-5 with TRBJ2-5; TRBD1 agrees at 10 bases. The CDR3 runs to 14 residues. CDR1 and CDR2 from the germline V gene are MNHEY and SVGAGI. Trimming cost V 6 bases and J 4 bases; bases outside gene matches: 5. As DNA, the CDR3 is TGTGCCAGCAGACCCGGGACAGGGGCAGAGACCCAGTACTTC. Protein product: CASRPGTGAETQYF.

This chain uses TRBV4-2 with TRBJ1-6; D is unclear. The germline V gene encodes CDR1 LGHNA and CDR2 YNFKEQ. The CDR3 sequence is 14 residues long. Trimming removed 1 base at V and 10 bases at J, with 11 bases between. The CDR3 region is CASSQVGLRSPLHF. For the CDR3, the DNA is TGTGCCAGCAGCCAAGTAGGTTTGCGGTCACCCCTCCACTTT.

The rearrangement uses TRBV9 and TRBJ2-3; TRBD2 matches at 12 bases. The germline V gene encodes CDR1 SGDLS and CDR2 YYNGEE. The CDR3 extends over 16 amino acids. The ends lost 0 bases at V and 7 bases at J; junction bases unmatched: 6. The CDR3 bases are TGTGCCAGCAGCGTAGAGGGGACTAGCGGGCCGAATACGCAGTATTTT. Its protein product is CASSVEGTSGPNTQYF. Combining the CDR3 with reference TRBV9 and TRBJ2-3 gives the whole variable domain DSGVTQTPKHLITATGQRVTLRCSPRSGDLSVYWYQQSLDQGLQFLIQYYNGEERAKGNILERFSAQQFPDLHSELNLSSLELGDSALYFCASSVEGTSGPNTQYFGPGTRLTVL.

J is TRBJ2-1 and V is TRBV14; a weak D match, TRBD2 (5 bases). V lost 4 bases and J lost 5, with 21 bases in between. The CDR3 is 17 residues long. Germline CDR1 reads SGHDN; CDR2 reads FVKESK. CDR3 protein: CASSPRGRTGRHNEQFF. DNA for the CDR3: TGTGCCAGCAGCCCCCGAGGGCGGACCGGCAGGCACAATGAGCAGTTCTTC.

There are a few counts of this clone. This chain links TRBV15 with TRBJ1-5; D unresolved. Trimming pared 4 bases from V and 5 bases from J, leaving 15 bases between. The CDR3 contains 15 residues. The germline V gene encodes CDR1 LNHNV and CDR2 YYDKDF (reference sequence). CDR3 coding DNA: TGTGCCACCAGCATAGGCCAGAGGGTCGATCAGCCCCAGCATTTT. Encoded protein: CATSIGQRVDQPQHF.

This clone came up a few times. The V and J genes are TRBV7-2 and TRBJ1-5; possible D gene TRBD1, 6 bases. Germline lookup yields CDR1 SGHTA and CDR2 FQGNSA. The V and J ends lost 5 bases and 6 bases respectively, with 29 bases between them. The CDR3 is 19 residues long. The CDR3 bases are TGTGCCAGCAGCCTGGCCAGACAGGTTTTGGGGCCTCGAGTTCAGCCCCAGCATTTT. Protein: CASSLARQVLGPRVQPQHF.